This T cell receptor beta chain appears in the sequencing data of a study of CD8 T cells in ankylosing spondylitis. In TCRdb, the 5' RACE reads were re-called with MiXCR into one record per CDR3 protein. The sample has about 260,000 distinct CDR3 sequences, 20% seen once; the top ten hold 7.5% to 9%. With V trimmed by 8 bases and J by 3 bases, 8 bases remained unmatched. The CDR3 covers 15 residues. The sample holds many counts of this clonotype. The clonotype comes from a male donor with ankylosing spondylitis or in good health (not recorded which). Sequencing was done on a sample of blood, either unsorted or a sorted T cell fraction (not recorded which). The chain is built from TRBV12-3 or TRBV12-4 and TRBJ2-1, with TRBD2 identical over 9 bases. The CDR3 protein is CASLGGRGHYNEQFF. CDR3 coding DNA: TGTGCCAGCCTGGGCGGGAGGGGTCACTACAATGAGCAGTTCTTC.